This TCR beta chain was found in a study of early T cells in non-severe SARS-CoV-2 infection. Across the whole study: Alpha and beta chains were unpaired, from unsorted whole-blood bulk RNA.

This clonotype was detected many times. Looked up from germline, CDR1 is SGHTA and CDR2 is FQGNSA. V was shortened by 5 bases and J by 2 bases, with 12 bases between the two germline ends. CDR3 length: 14 residues. Unique molecular identifiers tagged individual cDNA molecules. TCRdb itself ran the 5' RACE reads through MiXCR, one entry per CDR3 protein. The top ten clones hold about a fifth of a sample with about 31,000 distinct CDR3 sequences, approximately 5% of them seen once. Sample: whole blood. The rearrangement uses TRBV7-2 and TRBJ2-5, with D maybe TRBD2 (5 bases). The clonotype originates from an adult who was a healthcare worker with PCR-confirmed SARS-CoV-2 infection or an uninfected control (not recorded which). CDR3 sequence: CASSIPSRQETQYF. In DNA form, the CDR3 reads TGTGCCAGCAGCATCCCTAGCAGACAAGAGACCCAGTACTTC. Drawing the rest from reference TRBV7-2 and TRBJ2-5, the complete variable domain is GAGVSQSPSNKVTEKGKDVELRCDPISGHTALYWYRQSLGQGLEFLIYFQGNSAPDKSGLPSDRFSAERTGGSVSTLTIQRTQQEDSAVYLCASSIPSRQETQYFGPGTRLLVL.